This TCR beta chain appears in the sequencing data of a study of T-cell memory formation after mild COVID-19. Study-level points and caveats: A second wave of clones peaked on day 37, and their SARS-CoV-2 specificity went unconfirmed. Of the contracting clones, CD4+ ones lay mainly in CM and EM, and CD8+ ones in EMRA.

The 5'RACE method, run with constant-segment primers, produced TCR alpha and TCR beta cDNA libraries (carrying sample barcodes and UMIs). TCRdb reprocessed the 5' RACE reads with MiXCR, giving one entry per CDR3 protein. Found here are approximately 350,000 distinct CDR3 sequences, under 30% of them singletons; the top ten hold approximately 15%. Only a few counts were recorded for this clonotype. The antigen is not known. CDR1 and CDR2 (germline): DFQATT, SNEGSKA (reference sequence). The CDR3 has 20 amino acids. Trimming at V came to 4 bases and at J to 0 bases, leaving 12 bases not matched to a gene.

Sequencing used PBMCs or a T cell subset sorted from them (not recorded which). The source of this sequence is an adult woman who had mild COVID-19 (a few samples of this study predate the infection). Cell type and time point are not known. V usage is TRBV20-1 and J usage is TRBJ2-1; 16 positions match TRBD2. CDR3 residues: CSANPTGTSGRAFSYNEQFF. The CDR3 DNA is TGCAGTGCTAACCCTACCGGGACTAGCGGGAGGGCCTTCTCCTACAATGAGCAGTTCTTC.